The 9 T cell receptor beta chains reported below all come from one sample, sequenced in a study of shared clonotypes between healthy human individuals. Only CD45RO-negative cells positively selected for CCR7 counted as naive CD8 cells, so terminally differentiated effector memory CD45RA+ cells were excluded. The table came from immunoSEQ multiplex PCR; TCRdb's copy has only in-frame clones and leaves some out. The sample shows some 580,000 clones, 95% to 98% of them seen only once. The sample comprised naive CD8+ T cells sorted from blood. These TCRs come from a man under 40 in good health.

This clone was seen once. V and J are TRBV9 and TRBJ2-5, with 7 bases matching TRBD2. The germline gives CDR1 SGDLS, CDR2 YYNGEE. The CDR3 sequence is 16 residues long. After removal of 0 bases from V and 1 base from J, the junction contained 6 bases not matched to a gene. CDR3 region: CASSVDGSSGQETQYF. The CDR3 DNA reads as TGTGCCAGCAGCGTAGATGGGTCTAGCGGCCAAGAGACCCAGTACTTC.

The J gene is TRBJ2-7, the V gene TRBV27, with D unclear. Germline V gene sequence: CDR1 MNHEY, CDR2 SMNVEV (reference sequence). Trimming removed 5 bases at V and 3 bases at J, with 11 bases between. CDR3 size: 13 residues. The chain's CDR3 is CASSPAPLYEQYF. CDR3 DNA sequence: TGTGCCAGCAGTCCCGCCCCCCTCTACGAGCAGTACTTC.

This chain connects TRBV27 to TRBJ2-7, with D possibly being TRBD2 (6 bases). Germline V gene data show CDR1 as MNHEY and CDR2 as SMNVEV (reference sequence). Trimming cost V 0 bases and J 1 base, with 7 bases left between them. This CDR3 has 14 residues. In DNA form, the CDR3 reads TGTGCCAGCAGTTTATCCGCGGGGTCCTACGAGCAGTACTTC. This encodes CASSLSAGSYEQYF.

V gene TRBV27 combines with J gene TRBJ2-7; D perhaps matches TRBD1 (5 bases). In germline, CDR1 is MNHEY, CDR2 SMNVEV (reference sequence). V was clipped by 1 base and J by 3 bases, with 7 bases between them. The CDR3 totals 13 residues. The CDR3 reads CASSLYQGYEQYF. The CDR3 region has the DNA TGTGCCAGCAGTTTATATCAGGGCTACGAGCAGTACTTC.

This clone was seen just once. The CDR3 sequence: CASSLGGAGNQPQHF. CDR3 nucleotide sequence: TGCGCCAGCAGCTTGGGGGGCGCAGGCAATCAGCCCCAGCATTTT. The rearrangement joins TRBV5-1 to TRBJ1-5; D might be TRBD1 (5 bases). This CDR3 comprises 15 residues. V was clipped by 0 bases and J by 2 bases, with 9 bases between them. CDR1 and CDR2 from the germline V gene are SGHRS and YFSETQ.

The rearrangement uses TRBV6-5 and TRBJ2-2, with TRBD1 matching over 11 bases. Germline-derived CDR1 and CDR2 are MNHEY and SVGAGI. The length of the CDR3 is 15 residues. J was trimmed by 5 bases and V by 8 bases; bases with no gene match: 7. The CDR3 here is CASGQGAIRTGELFF. CDR3 nucleotide sequence: TGTGCCAGCGGACAGGGGGCGATCAGGACCGGGGAGCTGTTTTTT.

The rearrangement joins TRBV28 to TRBJ2-2, with D possibly matching TRBD2 (6 bases). V dropped 5 bases and J dropped 5 bases, with 12 bases sitting between them. The germline CDR1 and CDR2 sequences are MDHEN and SYDVKM. The CDR3 runs 14 residues. CDR3 protein: CASSMSGVTGELFF. The CDR3 region has the DNA TGTGCCAGCAGTATGTCGGGGGTGACCGGGGAGCTGTTTTTT.

The rearrangement joins TRBV7-6 to TRBJ2-1; TRBD2 matches at 11 bases. Germline V gives CDR1 SGHVS, CDR2 FNYEAQ. The ends lost 5 bases at V and 7 bases at J; junction bases unmatched: 13. The CDR3 is 17 residues long. The CDR3 sequence is CASSLFLAGGPGNEQFF. The CDR3 DNA is TGTGCCAGCAGCCTATTTTTAGCGGGAGGGCCGGGAAATGAGCAGTTCTTC.

The gene calls are TRBV6-6 and TRBJ1-2; no clear D. The CDR3 is made up of 15 amino acids. The germline V gene encodes CDR1 MNHNY and CDR2 SVGAGI (reference sequence). V was shortened by 6 bases and J by 4 bases, with 18 bases between the two germline ends. The CDR3 region has the DNA TGTGCCAGCAGACAAGTCGGGGAATGGGGCTATGGCTACACCTTC. This sequence encodes CASRQVGEWGYGYTF.